The 24 T cell receptor beta chains listed next were all sequenced from one sample in a study of OX40 agonist ivuxolimab in advanced cancers. Repertoires were generated with immunoSEQ multiplex PCR, while TCRdb's copy carries only in-frame clones and drops some. The table includes more than 45,000 clones, around 85% detected once. The sample consisted of CD4+ or CD8+ T cells sorted from blood, taken in a trial of the OX40 agonist ivuxolimab. Source of these receptors: an adult with an advanced solid tumor such as melanoma, head and neck, liver or kidney cancer.

The chain joins TRBV25-1 to TRBJ2-3; TRBD2 agrees at 7 bases. CDR3 length: 17 residues. V was clipped by 3 bases and J by 0 bases; unmatched bases: 9. The germline V gene encodes CDR1 MGHDK and CDR2 SYGVNS. CDR3 in DNA: TGTGCCAGCAGTGATACTTTAGCGGGCACTAGCACAGATACGCAGTATTTT. Translation: CASSDTLAGTSTDTQYF. Full variable domain (outside the CDR3, taken from reference TRBV25-1 and TRBJ2-3): EADIYQTPRYLVIGTGKKITLECSQTMGHDKMYWYQQDPGMELHLIHYSYGVNSTEKGDLSSESTVSRIRTEHFPLTLESARPSHTSQYLCASSDTLAGTSTDTQYFGPGTRLTVL.

This chain links TRBV6-5 with TRBJ1-5, with D unclear. Germline V lookup: CDR1 MNHEY, CDR2 SVGAGI. Trimming took 4 bases from V and 2 from J, leaving 12 bases between them. The CDR3 runs to 15 residues. In DNA form, the CDR3 reads TGTGCCAGCAGTTCGAGAGGGATAGGCAATCAGCCCCAGCATTTT. Translation gives CASSSRGIGNQPQHF.

The CDR3 reads CASSDEGRSEAFF. The CDR3 nucleotides are TGTGCCAGCAGTGACGAGGGGCGAAGTGAAGCTTTCTTT. V is TRBV6-4 and J is TRBJ1-1; D might be TRBD1 (5 bases). Trimming removed 2 bases at V and 7 bases at J, with 11 bases between. This CDR3 region has 13 residues. The germline V gene encodes CDR1 MRHNA and CDR2 SNTAGT.

This chain links TRBV28 with TRBJ2-4, with 8 bases aligning to TRBD2. This CDR3 spans 15 amino acids. The germline gives CDR1 MDHEN, CDR2 SYDVKM. The V gene end was trimmed by 1 base and the J gene end by 6 bases; junction bases not matched to a gene: 5. The CDR3 region is CASSLYSSGRNIQYF. In DNA form, the CDR3 reads TGTGCCAGCAGTTTATATTCCAGCGGGAGAAACATTCAGTACTTC.

CDR3: CASSSQETQYF. Written as DNA, the CDR3 is TGTGCCAGCAGTTCACAAGAGACCCAGTACTTC. The J gene is TRBJ2-5, the V gene TRBV11-2; D is undetermined. The germline CDR1 and CDR2 sequences are SGHAT and FQNNGV. V lost 6 bases and J lost 2, with 4 bases in between. There are 11 residues in the CDR3.

The chain combines TRBV6-5 with TRBJ1-2; no clear D. This CDR3 comprises 14 residues. Germline CDR1 and CDR2: MNHEY and SVGAGI. The V and J ends lost 5 bases and 8 bases respectively, with 18 bases between them. CDR3 coding DNA: TGTGCCAGCAGTCCCTTACATGGTGGAAGCGGCTACACCTTC. It encodes CASSPLHGGSGYTF.

Remarks on this clone: Other DNA sequences within the sample encode an identical CDR3. This chain links TRBV5-6 with TRBJ2-5; D is possibly TRBD1 or TRBD2 (6 bases each). The CDR3 is 17 amino acids. V lost 0 bases, J lost 2 bases, and 17 bases lay in between. Germline V gives CDR1 SGHDT, CDR2 YYEEEE. The CDR3 region has the DNA TGTGCCAGCAGCTTGGAGGGGGGAGAGCGGGCTCAAGAGACCCAGTACTTC. Encoded protein: CASSLEGGERAQETQYF.

The V call is TRBV2, the J call TRBJ2-2; 10 nucleotides match TRBD2. Germline V lookup: CDR1 SNHLY, CDR2 FYNNEI. Losses at the gene ends were 6 bases for V and 0 bases for J; bases not matched to a gene: 4. The CDR3 length is 16 residues. The CDR3 protein is CASRLLAGSNTGELFF. The CDR3 region has the DNA TGTGCCAGCAGATTACTAGCGGGGTCGAACACCGGGGAGCTGTTTTTT. The complete variable domain, with remaining parts taken from reference TRBV2 and TRBJ2-2, reads EPEVTQTPSHQVTQMGQEVILRCVPISNHLYFYWYRQILGQKVEFLVSFYNNEISEKSEIFDDQFSVERPDGSNFTLKIRSTKLEDSAMYFCASRLLAGSNTGELFFGEGSRLTVL.

V and J are TRBV5-4 and TRBJ1-1, with D maybe TRBD1 (6 bases). Trimming left V 4 bases short and J 7 bases short, with 14 bases between. This CDR3 contains 13 residues. Germline CDR1 SGHNT, CDR2 YYREEE (reference sequence). As DNA, the CDR3 is TGTGCCAGCAGCCACAGGGATTTTGGTGAAGCTTTCTTT. This encodes CASSHRDFGEAFF.

This chain uses TRBV12-5 with TRBJ2-1; D uncertain. From germline, CDR1 is LGHNT and CDR2 FRNRAP. Deletions cut 0 bases from V and 2 bases from J, with 11 bases between. The CDR3 consists of 16 residues. CDR3 nucleotide sequence: TGTGCTAGTGGTTTGGTACTTGGCCTAACCTACAATGAGCAGTTCTTC. Its translation: CASGLVLGLTYNEQFF.

By proportion, this clone is medium-sized. The chain couples TRBV4-1 to TRBJ2-7; D is perhaps TRBD1 or TRBD2 (6 bases each). Deletions cut 5 bases from V and 1 base from J, with 18 bases between. CDR3 length equals 16 residues. In germline, CDR1 is MGHRA, CDR2 YSYEKL. DNA of the CDR3: TGCGCCAGCAGCTTACCGACTAGGGGGGAATCCTACGAGCAGTACTTC. Amino acids: CASSLPTRGESYEQYF.

The genes are TRBV5-1 and TRBJ2-3; no definite D call. V was trimmed by 4 bases and J by 6 bases, leaving 18 bases between them. This CDR3 comprises 15 residues. The germline CDR1 and CDR2 sequences are SGHRS and YFSETQ. The CDR3 loop reads CASSLAGRSADTQYF. CDR3 DNA sequence: TGCGCCAGCAGCCTGGCCGGAAGGTCAGCGGATACGCAGTATTTT.

This chain connects TRBV7-6 to TRBJ1-3; possible D gene TRBD1, 5 bases. The CDR3 covers 16 residues. V lost 1 base to trimming and J lost 2 bases, with 12 bases between them. Germline V lookup: CDR1 SGHVS, CDR2 FNYEAQ. CDR3 in DNA: TGTGCCAGCAGCTTAGTCACTCCAGGGACTGGAAACACCATATATTTT. It specifies CASSLVTPGTGNTIYF.

J is TRBJ1-1 and V is TRBV29-1, with TRBD1 matching over 7 bases. Trimming at V came to 7 bases and at J to 1 base, leaving 6 bases not matched to a gene. Germline assignment: CDR1 SQVTM and CDR2 ANQGSEA. The CDR3 has 13 amino acids. CDR3 in DNA: TGCAGCGCGAAGGGACAGCGGAACACTGAAGCTTTCTTT. As protein: CSAKGQRNTEAFF.

The V call is TRBV27, the J call TRBJ2-1; no firm D call. Germline CDR1 reads MNHEY; CDR2 reads SMNVEV (reference sequence). Trimming took 5 bases from V and 0 from J, leaving 20 bases between them. This CDR3 has 18 amino acids. The CDR3 loop is CASSPNSIVVSSYNEQFF. CDR3 nucleotide sequence: TGTGCCAGCAGTCCGAACTCCATTGTTGTGAGCTCCTACAATGAGCAGTTCTTC.

The J gene is TRBJ2-2, the V gene TRBV5-1; D is undetermined. The CDR3 spans 16 residues. Trimming left V 4 bases short and J 0 bases short, with 13 bases between. CDR1 is SGHRS and CDR2 is YFSETQ in the germline V gene. This chain's CDR3 is CASSPPRATNTGELFF. In DNA form, the CDR3 reads TGCGCCAGCAGCCCCCCTCGGGCGACGAACACCGGGGAGCTGTTTTTT.

On this clone: Different DNA sequences within this sample yield the same CDR3. The chain is built from TRBV7-2 and TRBJ1-5; 8 bases line up with TRBD1. Trimming cost V 5 bases and J 2 bases; bases outside gene matches: 11. This CDR3 region has 17 residues. CDR1 is SGHTA, CDR2 FQGNSA, per germline. The CDR3 DNA reads TGTGCCAGCAGCAGATATCAGGGGGCACAAGGCAATCAGCCCCAGCATTTT. This encodes CASSRYQGAQGNQPQHF.

This rearrangement joins TRBV6-5 to TRBJ1-2, with D possibly TRBD1 on 6 matching bases. The CDR3 has 15 residues. The germline V and J ends were trimmed by 0 bases and 4 bases, with 12 bases remaining between them. CDR1 is MNHEY, CDR2 SVGAGI, per germline. DNA of the CDR3: TGTGCCAGCAGTTACTCCGACAGGATATCCTATGGCTACACCTTC. This gives the protein CASSYSDRISYGYTF.

V usage is TRBV7-3 and J usage is TRBJ2-3; 11 bases are a match to TRBD2. After removal of 5 bases from V and 3 bases from J, the junction contained 7 bases not matched to a gene. The CDR3 runs to 16 residues. Germline V lookup: CDR1 SGHTA, CDR2 FQGTGA. The CDR3 bases are TGTGCCAGCAGCCGGACTAGCGGGCTTGGGACAGATACGCAGTATTTT. The encoded protein is CASSRTSGLGTDTQYF.

The chain links TRBV6-1 to TRBJ1-4; weak D call: TRBD1 (6 bases). The CDR3 runs to 14 residues. Germline CDR1 is MNHNS and CDR2 is SASEGT. V was trimmed by 6 bases and J by 7 bases, leaving 15 bases between them. CDR3 nucleotide sequence: TGTGCCAGCAGAAACAGGGTCTTAGGTGAAAAACTGTTTTTT. It specifies CASRNRVLGEKLFF.

The chain uses TRBV6-5 and TRBJ1-2; TRBD1 agrees at 9 bases. The V segment lost 6 bases and the J segment 2 bases; nucleotides outside the gene matches: 7. CDR1 is MNHEY and CDR2 is SVGAGI in the germline V gene. The CDR3 is 15 residues long. Here the CDR3 reads CASRTRTGVNYGYTF. In nucleotides, the CDR3 is TGTGCCAGCAGAACCAGGACAGGGGTGAACTATGGCTACACCTTC.

This chain connects TRBV5-1 to TRBJ2-7; no clear D. The CDR3 runs 12 residues. The germline CDR1 and CDR2 sequences are SGHRS and YFSETQ. The germline V and J ends were trimmed by 4 bases and 2 bases, with 7 bases remaining between them. The CDR3 DNA reads TGCGCCAGCAGCCTAGGAACCTACGAGCAGTACTTC. As protein: CASSLGTYEQYF.

V and J are TRBV2 and TRBJ1-1, with 8 bases identical to TRBD1. Losses at the gene ends were 5 bases for V and 3 bases for J; bases not matched to a gene: 5. The CDR3 covers 14 residues. Germline loops: CDR1 SNHLY, CDR2 FYNNEI. The CDR3, as DNA: TGTGCCAGCAGTCAAGACAGGGGTGACACTGAAGCTTTCTTT. It yields the protein CASSQDRGDTEAFF.

The chain recombines TRBV5-1 with TRBJ2-7, with TRBD2 identical over 8 bases. Unmatched junction bases numbered 8, after V lost 6 bases and J lost 0 bases. The germline V gene encodes CDR1 SGHRS and CDR2 YFSETQ. This CDR3 region has 15 residues. The CDR3 region is CASTQGTSYSYEQYF. In DNA form, the CDR3 reads TGCGCCAGCACTCAAGGGACTAGTTACTCCTACGAGCAGTACTTC.